These 28 T cell receptor beta chains originate from one sample sequenced in a study of blood T cell repertoires in COVID-19. Some clones are missing from TCRdb's copy, which holds only in-frame ones; the method was immunoSEQ multiplex PCR. The repertoire has fewer than 400,000 clones, 80% to 90% of them found once; the top ten carry 5% to 6%. Specimen: PBMCs or T cells enriched from blood (not recorded which). These receptors all stem from a man younger than 40 who had recovered from COVID-19.

The rearrangement uses TRBV10-3 and TRBJ1-3; D is perhaps TRBD1 (6 bases). Germline assignment: CDR1 ENHRY and CDR2 SYGVKD. The CDR3 is 14 amino acids. Trimming pared 5 bases from V and 2 bases from J, leaving 10 bases between. CDR3 DNA: TGTGCCATCAGTAGGGACACTCCTGGAAACACCATATATTTT. Encoded protein: CAISRDTPGNTIYF.

This clone has just one count. J is TRBJ2-3 and V is TRBV4-1; TRBD1 agrees at 11 bases. The germline gives CDR1 MGHRA, CDR2 YSYEKL. This CDR3 has 15 residues. Trimming took 1 base from V and 4 from J; bases not matched to a gene: 1. DNA of the CDR3: TGCGCCAGCAGCCAAGGGGGACAGGGGGCAGATACGCAGTATTTT. Translated, it gives CASSQGGQGADTQYF.

The chain has TRBV18 and TRBJ2-3; 8 nucleotides agree with TRBD1. J lost 1 base, V lost 5 bases, and 8 bases had no gene match. Germline CDR1 is KGHSH and CDR2 is LQKENI. The CDR3 is 16 residues long. For the CDR3, the DNA is TGTGCCAGCTCATCCGGACAGGGTGGGGGCACAGATACGCAGTATTTT. It translates to CASSSGQGGGTDTQYF.

The chain uses TRBV27 and TRBJ2-3; TRBD1 might be the D (7 bases). The CDR3 loop spans 12 amino acids. V was clipped by 7 bases and J by 8 bases, with 13 bases between them. CDR1 is MNHEY, CDR2 SMNVEV, per germline (reference sequence). This CDR3 reads CASNPGGGTQYF. CDR3 DNA: TGTGCCAGCAACCCAGGGGGAGGTACGCAGTATTTT.

For this clone: In the same sample, other DNA sequences code for this CDR3. This sequence joins TRBV30 and TRBJ2-7, with D possibly being TRBD1 (5 bases). This CDR3 is built from 12 residues. CDR1 GTSNPN and CDR2 SVGIG come from the germline V gene (reference sequence). V lost 5 bases and J 0 bases, leaving 8 bases between the germline ends. CDR3 DNA: TGTGCCTGGGGACATGTCTCCTACGAGCAGTACTTC. Translation: CAWGHVSYEQYF.

This clone was detected once. This chain links TRBV2 with TRBJ2-1; 9 bases agree with TRBD1. V was pared by 7 bases and J by 8 bases, with 9 bases of the junction left unmatched. Germline values: CDR1 SNHLY, CDR2 FYNNEI. This CDR3 has 14 residues. The CDR3 DNA follows: TGTGCCAGCACCCGGACAGGGGACGGCTATGAGCAGTTCTTC. Its protein product is CASTRTGDGYEQFF.

The rearrangement uses TRBV7-8 and TRBJ1-2; 7 bases align to TRBD1. V was pared by 8 bases and J by 8 bases, with 14 bases of the junction left unmatched. The CDR3 length is 14 residues. CDR1 and CDR2 (germline): SGHVS, FQNEAQ. This CDR3 is CASGRDSRYGGYTF. The CDR3 nucleotides read TGTGCCAGCGGCCGGGACAGTCGGTACGGAGGCTACACCTTC. Supplemented by reference TRBV7-8 and TRBJ1-2, the full variable domain reads GAGVSQSPRYKVAKRGQDVALRCDPISGHVSLFWYQQALGQGPEFLTYFQNEAQLDKSGLPSDRFFAERPEGSVSTLKIQRTQQEDSAVYLCASGRDSRYGGYTFGSGTRLTVV.

The chain combines TRBV4-1 with TRBJ2-5, with 7 bases matching TRBD1. V lost 4 bases, J lost 4 bases, and 9 bases stayed unmatched. Looked up from germline, CDR1 is MGHRA and CDR2 is YSYEKL. The CDR3 consists of 15 residues. CDR3 DNA sequence: TGCGCCAGCAGCCCGGGACAGCCGAGAGGAGAGACCCAGTACTTC. Encoded protein: CASSPGQPRGETQYF.

The chain recombines TRBV28 with TRBJ1-5; D not certain. This CDR3 contains 16 residues. Germline assignment: CDR1 MDHEN and CDR2 SYDVKM. V lost 1 base to trimming and J lost 0 bases, with 10 bases between them. As DNA, the CDR3 is TGTGCCAGCAGTTTATTTGCGGATTATAGCAATCAGCCCCAGCATTTT. Translation: CASSLFADYSNQPQHF.

This clone was detected once. This chain joins TRBV10-3 and TRBJ2-7; 8 positions match TRBD1. Germline values: CDR1 ENHRY, CDR2 SYGVKD. Unmatched junction bases numbered 9, after V lost 3 bases and J lost 5 bases. The CDR3 is 15 amino acids. The CDR3 sequence is CAISERFGQGDEQYF. In DNA, the CDR3 is TGTGCCATCAGTGAAAGGTTTGGACAGGGAGACGAGCAGTACTTC.

The chain carries TRBV28 and TRBJ2-3; perhaps TRBD2 as D (5 bases). The CDR3 is 16 residues long. CDR1 and CDR2 (germline): MDHEN, SYDVKM. V lost 3 bases and J 0 bases, leaving 13 bases between the germline ends. CDR3 nucleotide sequence: TGTGCCAGCAGTTTGGAGCGGCCTCTTAGCACAGATACGCAGTATTTT. Translated: CASSLERPLSTDTQYF.

The rearrangement joins TRBV10-3 to TRBJ2-2, with TRBD2 matching over 10 bases. Germline CDR1 reads ENHRY; CDR2 reads SYGVKD. Trimming cost V 2 bases and J 6 bases; bases outside gene matches: 0. The CDR3 contains 14 residues. CDR3 amino acids: CAISESGGAGELFF. The CDR3 DNA sequence: TGTGCCATCAGTGAGAGCGGGGGGGCCGGGGAGCTGTTTTTT.

This sequence joins TRBV6-6 and TRBJ1-2, with TRBD1 identical over 9 bases. Germline CDR1 is MNHNY and CDR2 is SVGAGI (reference sequence). With 2 bases clipped from V and 0 bases from J, the junction kept 4 bases outside the gene matches. The CDR3 sequence is 16 residues long. The CDR3: CASSYPRTGANYGYTF. The CDR3 DNA sequence: TGTGCCAGCAGTTACCCACGGACAGGGGCTAACTATGGCTACACCTTC.

The chain recombines TRBV19 with TRBJ2-2; the match to TRBD1 covers 8 bases. Germline V gene lookup returns CDR1 LNHDA and CDR2 SQIVND (reference sequence). This CDR3 spans 17 amino acids. The J segment lost 0 bases and the V segment lost 7 bases, leaving 10 bases of the junction unmatched. In DNA, the CDR3 is TGTGCCAGTACTATCCTATCAGGGGGCTCGAACACCGGGGAGCTGTTTTTT. It specifies CASTILSGGSNTGELFF.

CDR3 nucleotide sequence: TGTGCCAGCAGCCAAGCTATGAACACTGAAGCTTTCTTT. It codes for CASSQAMNTEAFF. The chain has TRBV3-1 (or the pseudogene TRBV3-2) and TRBJ1-1; D unclear. The germline gives CDR1 LGHDT, CDR2 YNNKEL (reference sequence). The CDR3 covers 13 residues. The V gene lost 1 base and the J gene lost 0 bases, with 3 bases spanning the gap.

The V gene is TRBV5-1, the J gene TRBJ1-6; 10 bases map to TRBD1. The V gene end was trimmed by 3 bases and the J gene end by 5 bases; junction bases not matched to a gene: 5. CDR1 SGHRS and CDR2 YFSETQ come from the germline V gene. The CDR3 consists of 16 residues. The CDR3 is CASSSGTGDNNSPLHF. CDR3 coding DNA: TGCGCCAGCAGCTCCGGGACAGGGGACAATAATTCACCCCTCCACTTT.

This clone occurred once. The chain is built from TRBV5-6 and TRBJ2-7; 11 positions match TRBD2. The V segment lost 3 bases and the J segment 0 bases; nucleotides outside the gene matches: 5. CDR1 and CDR2 (germline): SGHDT, YYEEEE. The CDR3 consists of 16 residues. In nucleotides, the CDR3 is TGTGCCAGCAGCTCAACTAGCGGGGGTTCCTCCTACGAGCAGTACTTC. Its protein is CASSSTSGGSSYEQYF.

The gene calls are TRBV6-1 and TRBJ2-7, with 9 bases identical to TRBD2. The CDR3 extends over 16 amino acids. V was clipped by 2 bases and J by 7 bases; unmatched bases: 12. CDR1 and CDR2 from the germline V gene are MNHNS and SASEGT. The CDR3 bases are TGTGCCAGCAGTGAACTTCGACTAGCGGCCTCCTGGGAGCAGTACTTC. This encodes CASSELRLAASWEQYF.

J is TRBJ2-1 and V is TRBV29-1; D call uncertain. The ends were cut back, 5 bases at V and 5 bases at J, with 10 bases in the middle. In germline, CDR1 is SQVTM, CDR2 ANQGSEA. CDR3 size: 12 residues. As DNA, the CDR3 is TGCAGCGTTAGATCTAATCACAATGAGCAGTTCTTC. Translating it yields CSVRSNHNEQFF.

The rearrangement links TRBV5-1 to TRBJ2-2, with 12 bases identical to TRBD1. With 5 bases clipped from V and 9 bases from J, the junction kept 5 bases outside the gene matches. The CDR3 is 14 residues long. Germline V gene data show CDR1 as SGHRS and CDR2 as YFSETQ. This CDR3 reads CASSPGTGGRELFF. The CDR3 bases are TGCGCCAGCAGTCCCGGGACAGGGGGCCGGGAGCTGTTTTTT.

J is TRBJ1-6 and V is TRBV6-5, with D uncertain. CDR1 MNHEY and CDR2 SVGAGI come from the germline V gene. The V end was cut by 3 bases, the J end by 8 bases, with 8 bases between. This CDR3 has 13 amino acids. The CDR3 is CASSYVRDSPLHF. The CDR3, as DNA: TGTGCCAGCAGTTATGTTCGGGATTCACCCCTCCACTTT.

The CDR3 region is CASSENRGPGELFF. CDR3 DNA sequence: TGTGCCAGCAGTGAAAACAGGGGGCCCGGGGAGCTGTTTTTT. This rearrangement joins TRBV2 to TRBJ2-2, with TRBD1 matching 9 bases. V shed 2 bases and J 6 bases; nucleotides not matched to a gene: 1. The CDR3 is 14 residues long. Germline V lookup: CDR1 SNHLY, CDR2 FYNNEI.

This rearrangement joins TRBV27 to TRBJ2-3; 8 nucleotides align to TRBD2. The V and J ends lost 2 bases and 13 bases, in that order; junction bases with no gene match: 5. CDR3 length equals 12 residues. CDR1 MNHEY and CDR2 SMNVEV come from the germline V gene (reference sequence). Here the CDR3 reads CASSLRGGKKYF. CDR3 nucleotides: TGTGCCAGCAGTTTACGGGGGGGAAAAAAGTATTTT.

This chain links TRBV9 with TRBJ2-3, with 10 bases lining up with TRBD2. The CDR3 is made up of 18 amino acids. Germline trimming cut 4 bases from V and 4 bases from J; bases unmatched to any gene: 15. Germline V CDR1 and CDR2: SGDLS, YYNGEE. The CDR3 region has the DNA TGTGCCAGCAGCTCACCCCAGTTTTTCAGCGGGGGGGCAGATACGCAGTATTTT. Translation gives CASSSPQFFSGGADTQYF.

The chain joins TRBV5-1 to TRBJ2-7, with D possibly being TRBD2 (6 bases). V was shortened by 0 bases and J by 0 bases, with 10 bases between the two germline ends. CDR1 is SGHRS and CDR2 is YFSETQ in the germline V gene. There are 15 residues in the CDR3. The CDR3 spells CASSLAAGPSYEQYF. In nucleotides, the CDR3 is TGCGCCAGCAGCTTGGCGGCGGGGCCCTCCTACGAGCAGTACTTC.

The chain has TRBV2 and TRBJ2-5; tentative D call: TRBD2 (7 bases). The CDR3 totals 15 residues. Germline V gene data show CDR1 as SNHLY and CDR2 as FYNNEI. V lost 6 bases, J lost 5 bases, and 19 bases lay in between. The CDR3 DNA sequence: TGTGCCAGCAGCGGAGGGCGGGGGCTCGGGGAGACCCAGTACTTC. It is translated as CASSGGRGLGETQYF.

The gene calls are TRBV3-1 (or the pseudogene TRBV3-2) and TRBJ1-6, with TRBD1 matching over 7 bases. Germline trimming cut 4 bases from V and 7 bases from J; bases unmatched to any gene: 7. The CDR3 is made up of 15 amino acids. Germline assignment: CDR1 LGHDT and CDR2 YNNKEL (reference sequence). This chain's CDR3 is CASSRTGVGNSPLHF. CDR3 coding DNA: TGTGCCAGCAGCCGAACAGGGGTAGGAAATTCACCCCTCCACTTT.

This chain connects TRBV28 to TRBJ1-2; no reliable D call. V was cut by 3 bases and J by 6 bases, with 8 bases left in between. Germline V lookup: CDR1 MDHEN, CDR2 SYDVKM. The CDR3 consists of 12 residues. Here the CDR3 reads CASSFRPHGYTF. Here the CDR3 DNA reads TGTGCCAGCAGTTTCAGGCCGCATGGCTACACCTTC.